This section outlines one T cell receptor beta chain sequence together with its context. It has no known antigen specificity. Base-call qualities are not available, and no considerably larger clone is one nucleotide away. CDR1 and CDR2 (SQVTM, ANQGSEA) derive from the germline V gene. The germline V end is reduced by 7 bases and the J end by 3 bases; junction bases left unmatched: 9. Reading from cysteine to phenylalanine, the CDR3 counts 13 amino acids. Left in the record is the CDR3 DNA by itself, 39 bases read in frame from the first base. This sample was included in a study of cytomegalovirus exposure and HLA in healthy donors (dated by TCRdb to 2017 to 2019). General notes on the study: An earlier analysis of several hundred of the donors reported more than 250 Gb of sequence data and 117 million unique TCR beta sequences from 150 million to 200 million T cells. The study aimed to test whether signatures of past pathogen exposure could be identified by cataloging public T cell receptors. In a later analysis, previously published TCR beta repertoires from 600 to 850 donors were re-analyzed and high-resolution HLA genotyping was added so that TCR occurrence patterns could be studied. The number of typed donors differed by locus: about 620-640 for A, B, C, DRB1 and DQB1; some 500 for DQA1; some 610 for DPA1; and 450 to 480 for DPB1. Approximately 300 gigabases of sequencing data and around 85 million unique TCR sequences made up an early release that covered over 550 HLA-typed donors. Donor age, sex, ethnicity and CMV serostatus were collected together with the repertoire data. Rather than using new phenotypic data, the later analysis identified candidate immune exposures from TCR beta sequences and from how often those sequences occurred across donors. In addition to the first cohort of 500 to 850 subjects, a separate validation cohort of approximately 110 different subjects was used. Class I and class II HLA loci were covered by the typing at four-digit resolution. To decide whether each TCR beta V gene segment behaved as functional or pseudogenic, an earlier analysis of some 540 of the donors relied on high-throughput TCR beta sequencing. To predict cytomegalovirus infection status, the study brought together high-throughput TCR immunosequencing, statistical association of individual TCRs with disease status, and machine learning. A later genetic analysis took genome-wide SNP genotypes for about 55% of the roughly 700 donors and used that subset as a discovery cohort. Because of strong linkage in the cohort, a handful of DR-DQ haplotypes were treated as single units for association and clustering. Of the approximately 400 genotyped donors, approximately 80% were placed in the genetic ancestry cluster associated with self-reported Caucasian donors. The T cell repertoires of some 700 subjects were profiled by immunosequencing and related to cytomegalovirus serostatus. Among some 410 genotyped donors of the cohort, an average of roughly 230,000 unique TCR beta nucleotide sequences was sequenced per donor, of which about 19% were non-productive. All discovery cohort repertoires had been generated using a single sequencing platform.

Findings and caveats that apply to the study as a whole: In a later analysis, the rate of TCR association differed among HLA loci, with DRB1 alleles having the most associated TCRs and HLA-C alleles having the fewest. Three of the identified cytomegalovirus-associated TCR beta chains were confirmed in vitro to be specific for cytomegalovirus antigens. The 87-base-pair reads could not distinguish some IMGT-functional V segments, including TRBV6-2 and TRBV6-3, so those segments were excluded. Because counts were too low, roughly 18 rarely observed V segments, including chromosome 9 orphons, were left out of the earlier analysis of 500 to 750 of the donors. Because HLA typing was missing for some donors at each locus, association tests included only the typed subset. Roughly uniform sequencing depth across donors was assumed in presence/absence analyses, although this assumption may not hold. In a later genetic analysis, fewer N-insertions in productive TCRs were reported among donors in an Asian-associated ancestry cluster than the 666-donor mean. In a later analysis, HLA-associated TCR beta chains were found to be more clonally expanded and to have lower generation probabilities than equally common non-associated chains. CMV serostatus was the only immune exposure information available for the cohort. According to a later analysis, parvovirus B19, influenza, CMV and Epstein-Barr virus appeared linked to several top co-occurrence clusters. The study gave a list of 150 to 200 TCR beta chains associated with cytomegalovirus. The authors suggested that the approach could potentially be extended to other disease states and immunological phenotypes. A further reported finding was that TCR beta sequences accurately predicted the HLA-A and HLA-B alleles for most subjects in the first cohort. Most TCR sequences were observed very rarely across donors, whereas some public TCRs were present in many individuals. A cluster of highly shared sequence variants was judged likely to be a technical artifact of the sequencing pipeline. A later genetic analysis associated a missense DCLRE1C variant with V-gene and J-gene trimming of TCR beta chains, and an independent cohort replicated the association. Correlated functional status among segregating V segments might reflect linkage disequilibrium, but an unknown experimental factor could not be ruled out. The classifier was reported to diagnose cytomegalovirus status with high specificity and sensitivity in both the original cohort and the validation cohort. A later analysis associated about 17,000 TCR beta sequences with specific HLA alleles at a false discovery rate of 0.05. A later analysis found that most CMV-associated TCR beta chains appeared HLA-restricted, with HLA associations seemingly driven largely by CMV exposure. Broadly in line with IMGT annotations, most TCR beta V segments showed up in productive rearrangements about 87% or about 30% of the time in an earlier analysis of 587 of the donors. Assigning TCR associations to individual alleles was difficult when HLA alleles, especially DR and DQ, strongly co-occurred. In this cohort, only TCR beta chains were sequenced, and detectable features were limited by the absence of alpha or paired-chain data.

Preparation of the library involved the immunoSEQ multiplex PCR assay. For the multiplex PCR, a mixture combining 60 forward primers for TCR Vbeta segments and 13 reverse primers for TCR Jbeta segments was used. A multiplex PCR assay on genomic DNA amplified the CDR3 region of rearranged TCR beta genes. The Illumina HiSeq System was used to sequence the amplified TCR beta libraries as 87-base-pair reads. The original pipeline was this. Across the roughly 600 repertoires, a later analysis counted 78 million or so unique TCR beta chains, approximately 10 million of which were shared by at least two donors. To remove PCR and sequencing errors, raw reads were error-corrected and collapsed into unique sequences using a nearest-neighbor algorithm that merged closely related sequences. V, D and J gene segments were assigned by aligning CDR3 sequences to IMGT reference sequences. Each retained sequence needed at least a six-nucleotide match to both a V gene segment and a J gene segment. Rearrangements were classified as productive when the CDR3 lacked stop codons and remained in frame with V and J, and all other rearrangements were classified as non-productive. Following IMGT convention, CDR3 was defined as the stretch from the second conserved V-encoded cysteine to the conserved J-encoded phenylalanine. Sequences without an unambiguous match to a single V gene segment were excluded from the earlier analysis of 587 of the donors. An earlier analysis of fewer than 650 of the donors classified V segments as functional when productive rearrangements were above 56.7% and as segregating when the standard deviation between donors was above 5%. A statistical classification framework was built to diagnose cytomegalovirus status from the catalog of TCR beta chain sequences. V and J gene assignment, in a later analysis, came from comparing TCR nucleotide sequences with IMGT/GENE-DB human TR gene sequences. A later analysis assigned CDR3 sequences and most-parsimonious VDJ recombination scenarios with the TCRdist pipeline. A later analysis defined each TCR beta chain by its CDR3 amino acid sequence plus V-gene family, and excluded reads lacking a unique V-gene family. As a way to deal with suspected cross-contamination and a sequencing artifact, a later analysis dropped 450 to 600 nucleotide sequences that were highly shared and had low generation probability. For each public chain, a later analysis derived a clonal expansion index from normalized ranks of inferred template counts within each repertoire. In a later analysis, generation probabilities were computed using a VDJ recombination model fitted to out-of-frame rearrangements, and the results were checked against IGoR. Hypergeometric tests were used in a later analysis to score TCR-TCR, TCR-HLA and TCR-CMV co-occurrence, with a repertoire-size bias correction applied to the TCR pairs. False discovery rates were estimated in a later analysis by permuting HLA or CMV assignments 20 times. A later analysis grouped co-occurring TCRs with DBSCAN, adding TCRdist sequence similarity when clustering within HLA-allele-positive subsets. Repertoires with fewer than 30,000 or more than 120,000 public chains, plus five repertoires with anomalous nucleotide sharing, were excluded from co-occurrence clustering. TCRdb holds this immuneACCESS table with in-frame rearrangements only. Some clones are missing; in checked studies, unresolved V genes explain under half, and the rest has no known cause. V, J and clone size are taken as reported in that table, and D and trimming were inferred from the DNA itself. This sample lists more than 85,000 clones; nearly 65% were detected once. The top ten constitute about 4.5% of the sample.

In total, just over 650 healthy bone marrow donors made up the cohort. At the time of sampling, all cohort members were nominally healthy, though unrecorded immune exposures were likely present. CMV serostatus was positive for roughly 290 and negative for about 50% of the roughly 700 cohort members, and was not recorded for this donor. A peripheral blood sample was collected from each donor, and TCR beta sequencing was performed on peripheral blood mononuclear cells. Genomic DNA was extracted from the blood cell samples with the Qiagen DNeasy Blood Extraction Kit. The receptor was derived from a human donor in good health. The chain joins TRBV29-1 to TRBJ2-7, with 7 middle bases fitting TRBD2. The specimen sequenced was PBMCs. The sequenced DNA: TGCAGCGCAATGACAGCGGGGTTCTACGAGCAGTACTTC. This is translated as CSAMTAGFYEQYF.